This TCR beta chain was sequenced during a study of blood T cell repertoires in COVID-19. The overall study: PBMCs, B-cell-depleted T cells, or T cells provided the cDNA or gDNA that made up the material.

The CDR3 spans 15 residues. The germline gives CDR1 MRHNA, CDR2 SNTAGT. Trimming left V 0 bases short and J 4 bases short, with 10 bases between. Methods used by the authors: It was from reference gene primer amplification that nucleated cell counts were estimated. Profiling relied on immunoSEQ multiplex PCR, and the TCRdb table lists in-frame clones only, not all of them. Clone size and V and J calls were adopted from that table, with D and trimming inferred from the DNA. Seen here are around 170,000 clones, about 90% observed once, and the top ten hold more than 8.5%. This clone was observed a handful of times.

Sequenced sample: PBMCs or T cells enriched from blood (not recorded which). The origin of this receptor is a woman aged 18-29 years who had recovered from COVID-19. V and J are TRBV6-4 and TRBJ2-1; the D gene is possibly TRBD2 (5 bases). CDR3 sequence reads: CASSDSSAEYNEQFF. For the CDR3, the DNA is TGTGCCAGCAGTGACTCGTCAGCGGAGTACAATGAGCAGTTCTTC.